This T cell receptor (beta chain) was retrieved from a study of T-cell reconstitution after alpha-beta-depleted transplantation in children. CDR3 size: 17 residues. The germline CDR1 and CDR2 sequences are MDHEN and SYDVKM. V trimming: 1 base; J trimming: 10 bases; junction bases outside the gene matches: 10. There are many counts of this clonotype. Its antigen remains unknown. Researchers prepared the TCRbeta library using unique molecular identifiers, the study reports. TCRdb fed the PCR reads into MiXCR, producing one record per CDR3 protein. The sample contains around 60,000 distinct CDR3 sequences, 44% of which appear only once. Study outcomes and limitations: T-cell numbers and diversity one year post-transplant derived largely from freshly generated T cells. Alpha-beta T cells present about two months after transplant were reported to originate from several hundred expanded graft clones.

The sequence was obtained from a male patient between 10 and 17 years old who had a stem cell transplant for acute lymphoblastic leukemia, so the T cells may come from the graft donor. The chain is built from TRBV28 and TRBJ2-2, with 12 bases aligning to TRBD1. The sequences come from PBMCs, mostly from graft donor cells, collected 360 days after TCRalphabeta/CD19-depleted stem cell transplant. The CDR3 DNA reads as TGTGCCAGCAGTTTATTCGTCACCGGGACAGGGGGCTTGGAGCTGTTTTTT. It encodes CASSLFVTGTGGLELFF.